This is a list of T cell receptor beta chains from one sample in a study of blood T cells in healthy people across ages. TCRdb fed the 5' RACE reads into MiXCR, producing one record per CDR3 protein. The repertoire consists of 790,000 or so distinct CDR3 sequences, with about 47% occurring once and the leading ten covering around 18%. Sequencing was carried out using blood. The receptors were gathered from a man older than 75 in good health. Both conserved end residues are part of each CDR3. A D gene is named only where the DNA matches it firmly. Clone size is given for some rows only: seen once, a few or many times, or a class if the clone is expanded.

.,TRBV24-1,TRBD2,TRBJ2-1,CATSGESGRDEQFF,TGTGCCACCTCGGGAGAGAGCGGGAGGGATGAGCAGTTCTTC
many,TRBV25-1,TRBD1,TRBJ2-4,CASSGQGAKNIQYF,TGTGCCAGCAGTGGACAGGGGGCCAAAAACATTCAGTACTTC
.,TRBV20-1,.,TRBJ1-1,CSAKGQSNTEAFF,TGCAGTGCGAAAGGACAGAGCAACACTGAAGCTTTCTTT
.,TRBV9,.,TRBJ1-6,CASGSGDYNSPLHF,TGTGCCAGCGGGTCAGGGGATTATAATTCACCCCTCCACTTT
.,TRBV12-3/TRBV12-4,TRBD2,TRBJ2-1,CASTLLLAGAGNEQFF,TGTGCCAGCACCCTCCTCCTAGCGGGAGCTGGGAATGAGCAGTTCTTC
.,TRBV5-1,.,TRBJ2-1,CASSLGGSGTNNEQFF,TGCGCCAGCAGCTTGGGAGGTAGCGGTACAAACAATGAGCAGTTCTTC
.,TRBV28,.,TRBJ2-7,CASSLRQNSYNEQYF,TGTGCCAGCAGTTTGAGACAGAACTCCTACAATGAGCAGTACTTC
few,TRBV29-1,.,TRBJ1-1,CSVSGGGNTEAFF,TGCAGCGTCTCCGGGGGGGGTAACACTGAAGCTTTCTTT
.,TRBV12-3/TRBV12-4,.,TRBJ1-5,CASSAANGLTNQLQHF,TGTGCCAGCAGTGCCGCGAACGGGCTTACGAATCAGCTCCAGCATTTT
.,TRBV12-3/TRBV12-4,TRBD2,TRBJ2-5,CASSLVPSGSGNEQYF,TGTGCCAGCAGTTTAGTTCCTAGCGGGAGCGGCAATGAGCAGTACTTC
once,TRBV7-2,.,TRBJ1-4,CASSVALGRHEKLFF,TGTGCCAGCAGCGTAGCTCTGGGGCGCCATGAAAAACTGTTTTTT
few,TRBV12-3/TRBV12-4,.,TRBJ1-1,CASSLAQGGTNTEAFF,TGTGCCAGCAGTTTAGCGCAGGGTGGAACGAACACTGAAGCTTTCTTT
.,TRBV7-3,TRBD2,TRBJ2-4,CASSLSEPSGTYEQYF,TGTGCCAGCAGCTTAAGTGAGCCTAGCGGGACCTATGAGCAGTACTTC
.,TRBV24-1,TRBD1,TRBJ2-3,CATSDTRQGPTDTQYF,TGTGCCACCAGTGATACACGACAGGGGCCCACAGATACGCAGTATTTT
.,TRBV7-2,.,TRBJ2-2,CASSLDLGVNGELFF,TGTGCCAGCAGCTTAGATCTTGGGGTGAACGGGGAGCTGTTTTTT
few,TRBV6-5,TRBD2,TRBJ2-7,CASRYTSGSYEQYF,TGTGCCAGCAGGTATACTAGCGGGAGCTACGAGCAGTACTTC
.,TRBV10-3,.,TRBJ2-7,CAIRDSEGYEQYF,TGTGCCATCAGGGACTCGGAGGGCTACGAGCAGTACTTC
.,TRBV11-1,TRBD1,TRBJ2-5,CASSAMTGGLETQYF,TGTGCCAGCAGCGCTATGACAGGGGGCTTGGAGACCCAGTACTTC
.,TRBV7-2,.,TRBJ2-1,CASSLVQFRETQFF,TGTGCCAGCAGCTTAGTCCAATTCCGAGAGACCCAGTTCTTC
many,TRBV7-2,TRBD1,TRBJ2-7,CASSRDRNYEQYF,TGTGCCAGCAGCCGGGACAGAAACTACGAGCAGTACTTC